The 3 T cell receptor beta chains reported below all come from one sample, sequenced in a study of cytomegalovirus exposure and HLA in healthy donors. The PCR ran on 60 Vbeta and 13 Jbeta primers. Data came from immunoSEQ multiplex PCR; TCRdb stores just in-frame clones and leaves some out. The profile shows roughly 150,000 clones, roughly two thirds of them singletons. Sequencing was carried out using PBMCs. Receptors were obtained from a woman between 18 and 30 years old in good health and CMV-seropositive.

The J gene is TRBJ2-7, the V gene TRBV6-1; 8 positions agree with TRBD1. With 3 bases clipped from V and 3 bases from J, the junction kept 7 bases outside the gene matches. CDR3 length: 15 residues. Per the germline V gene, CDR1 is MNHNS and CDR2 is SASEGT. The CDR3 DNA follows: TGTGCCAGCAGTGACCCTGGACAGGGTATCTACGAGCAGTACTTC. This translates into CASSDPGQGIYEQYF.

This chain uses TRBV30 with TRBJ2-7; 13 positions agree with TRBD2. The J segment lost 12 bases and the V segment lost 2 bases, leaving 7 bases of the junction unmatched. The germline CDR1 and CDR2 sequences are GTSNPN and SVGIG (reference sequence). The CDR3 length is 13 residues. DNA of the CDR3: TGTGCCTGGAGTTCTACTAGCGGGGGGGCTCCGTACTTC. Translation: CAWSSTSGGAPYF.

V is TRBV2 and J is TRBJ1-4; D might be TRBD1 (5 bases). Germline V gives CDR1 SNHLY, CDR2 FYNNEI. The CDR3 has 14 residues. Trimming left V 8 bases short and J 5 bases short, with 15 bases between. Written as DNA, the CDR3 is TGTGCCAGCGCTGGGGGGACGGCCAATGAAAAACTGTTTTTT. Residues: CASAGGTANEKLFF.